The next 27 T cell receptor beta chains were all read from a single sample in a study of identical twins. Each CDR3 protein is one row after TCRdb ran MiXCR on the 5' RACE reads. The sample contains roughly 690,000 distinct CDR3 sequences, approximately 22% of which appear only once. The same specimen was also included in a second study, on T cells expressing NK-cell markers.

Sequenced input: PBMCs. The receptors derive from a woman under 30 in good health.

This chain uses TRBV7-9 with TRBJ1-6; D not certain. V dropped 5 bases and J dropped 7 bases, with 12 bases sitting between them. The CDR3 sequence is 14 residues long. Germline CDR1 reads SEHNR; CDR2 reads FQNEAQ (reference sequence). The CDR3 coding sequence is TGTGCCAGCAGCGCGGACGGTATCAATTCACCCCTCCACTTT. Residues: CASSADGINSPLHF.

This chain connects TRBV7-9 to TRBJ2-7, with D hard to call. The CDR3 totals 12 residues. Deletions cut 5 bases from V and 3 bases from J, with 8 bases between. Germline-derived CDR1 and CDR2 are SEHNR and FQNEAQ (reference sequence). CDR3 amino acids: CASSADVYEQYF. For the CDR3, the DNA is TGTGCCAGCAGCGCCGATGTCTACGAGCAGTACTTC.

This chain links TRBV25-1 with TRBJ2-7, with D possibly matching TRBD1 (6 bases). Trimming stripped 3 bases from V and 4 bases from J, with 13 bases between. The CDR3 is 14 amino acids. Germline assignment: CDR1 MGHDK and CDR2 SYGVNS. The CDR3 nucleotides are TGTGCCAGCAGTGATTCTGGGGGCACATACGAGCAGTACTTC. It specifies CASSDSGGTYEQYF.

V gene TRBV5-1 combines with J gene TRBJ2-7, with D perhaps matching TRBD1 or TRBD2 (5 bases each). V shed 3 bases and J shed 3 bases, with 10 bases lying between them. Germline CDR1 SGHRS, CDR2 YFSETQ. CDR3 length: 13 amino acids. The CDR3 coding sequence is TGCGCCAGCAGCTGGGACCTCCTCTACGAGCAGTACTTC. Amino acid sequence: CASSWDLLYEQYF. Supplemented by reference TRBV5-1 and TRBJ2-7, the full variable domain reads KAGVTQTPRYLIKTRGQQVTLSCSPISGHRSVSWYQQTPGQGLQFLFEYFSETQRNKGNFPGRFSGRQFSNSRSEMNVSTLELGDSALYLCASSWDLLYEQYFGPGTRLTVT.

The chain has TRBV4-3 and TRBJ2-2; D may be TRBD1 or TRBD2 (5 bases each). CDR3 length equals 14 residues. CDR1 is LGHNA and CDR2 is YSLEER in the germline V gene. With 6 bases removed from V and 8 bases from J, the gap between germline ends came to 16 bases. Here the CDR3 reads CASSRGLPTGELFF. The CDR3 bases are TGCGCCAGCAGTCGGGGCCTCCCCACAGGGGAGCTGTTTTTT.

The CDR3 DNA follows: TGTGCCAGCAGCTCCCACCGGGTCGCCCTCTACGAGCAGTACTTC. It translates to CASSSHRVALYEQYF. The chain employs TRBV7-2 and TRBJ2-7; D call uncertain. V was trimmed by 4 bases and J by 3 bases, leaving 16 bases between them. CDR1 is SGHTA and CDR2 is FQGNSA in the germline V gene. This CDR3 region has 15 residues. Filled out from reference TRBV7-2 and TRBJ2-7, the complete variable domain reads GAGVSQSPSNKVTEKGKDVELRCDPISGHTALYWYRQSLGQGLEFLIYFQGNSAPDKSGLPSDRFSAERTGGSVSTLTIQRTQQEDSAVYLCASSSHRVALYEQYFGPGTRLTVT.

The chain carries TRBV25-1 and TRBJ1-4; D unclear. The germline CDR1 and CDR2 sequences are MGHDK and SYGVNS. Trimming cost V 6 bases and J 0 bases, with 8 bases left between them. The CDR3 is 14 amino acids. CDR3 region: CASRDPTTNEKLFF. As DNA, the CDR3 is TGTGCCAGCAGGGACCCAACAACTAATGAAAAACTGTTTTTT.

V usage is TRBV6-2 or TRBV6-3 and J usage is TRBJ2-1; 7 nucleotides agree with TRBD1. Germline V gives CDR1 MNHEY, CDR2 SVGEGT. The CDR3 length is 11 residues. The V and J ends lost 8 bases and 9 bases, in that order; junction bases with no gene match: 4. The CDR3 region has the DNA TGTGCCAGCGGACAGGCGGGTGAGCAGTTCTTC. Protein sequence: CASGQAGEQFF.

This clonotype was detected a few times. The V gene is TRBV7-2, the J gene TRBJ2-1; D uncertain. V shed 3 bases and J shed 0 bases, with 9 bases lying between them. The CDR3 runs to 15 residues. CDR1 and CDR2 (germline): SGHTA, FQGNSA. The CDR3 spells CASSFYEFSYNEQFF. CDR3 bases: TGTGCCAGCAGCTTTTACGAGTTCTCCTACAATGAGCAGTTCTTC.

In its sample, this clonotype was seen many times. This rearrangement joins TRBV5-1 to TRBJ2-3; D gene uncertain. Trimming took off 6 bases at V and 0 bases at J, with 11 bases between the two ends. The CDR3 spans 14 residues. Germline-derived CDR1 and CDR2 are SGHRS and YFSETQ. In DNA, the CDR3 is TGCGCCAGCACCCTGCTGGACAGCACAGATACGCAGTATTTT. It yields the protein CASTLLDSTDTQYF.

The chain couples TRBV7-3 to TRBJ2-2; no clear D gene. Trimming pared 5 bases from V and 2 bases from J, leaving 6 bases between. Germline lookup yields CDR1 SGHTA and CDR2 FQGTGA. The CDR3 length is 13 residues. DNA of the CDR3: TGTGCCAGCAGCGCCATAAACACCGGGGAGCTGTTTTTT. Its translation: CASSAINTGELFF.

This clonotype occurred many times. The chain recombines TRBV20-1 with TRBJ2-1, with D uncertain. Between the trimmed V and J ends, which lost 0 bases and 4 bases, there was a span of 7 bases. The germline V gene has CDR1 DFQATT and CDR2 SNEGSKA (reference sequence). This CDR3 has 13 residues. The CDR3, as DNA: TGCAGTGCTAGAGATGTCGTTTACAATGAGCAGTTCTTC. It translates to CSARDVVYNEQFF.

The table lists this clonotype with a few counts. The J gene is TRBJ2-7, the V gene TRBV20-1; 10 bases fit TRBD2. With V trimmed by 0 bases and J by 5 bases, 13 bases remained unmatched. Germline assignment: CDR1 DFQATT and CDR2 SNEGSKA (reference sequence). The CDR3 has 17 residues. The CDR3 loop reads CSARDTSAGGFGDEQYF. CDR3 bases: TGCAGTGCTAGAGATACATCAGCGGGAGGGTTTGGCGACGAGCAGTACTTC.

The chain joins TRBV11-3 to TRBJ2-3; 9 bases are shared with TRBD1. The length of the CDR3 is 15 residues. The ends lost 5 bases at V and 3 bases at J; junction bases unmatched: 6. Per germline, CDR1 SGHNT and CDR2 YENEEA. CDR3 amino acids: CASSRGTGRTDTQYF. The CDR3 nucleotides are TGTGCCAGCAGCCGAGGGACAGGGCGAACAGATACGCAGTATTTT.

V gene TRBV6-2 or TRBV6-3 combines with J gene TRBJ2-7; 9 bases are a match to TRBD2. The CDR3 is 14 amino acids. The V gene's germline CDR1 is MNHEY and CDR2 SVGEGT. The V gene end was trimmed by 6 bases and the J gene end by 7 bases; junction bases not matched to a gene: 10. The CDR3 coding sequence is TGTGCCAGCAGAGACTTAGCGGGAGCGAGAGAGCAGTACTTC. It translates to CASRDLAGAREQYF.

The V and J genes are TRBV12-5 and TRBJ1-1; no firm D call. Trimming stripped 5 bases from V and 1 base from J, with 8 bases between. Germline values: CDR1 LGHNT, CDR2 FRNRAP. CDR3 length equals 13 residues. The CDR3 bases are TGTGCTAGTGGTCCACACAGGAACACTGAAGCTTTCTTT. It translates to CASGPHRNTEAFF.

The CDR3 here is CASSPLAGYNEQFF. CDR3 nucleotides: TGTGCCAGCTCACCACTAGCGGGGTACAATGAGCAGTTCTTC. The V call is TRBV18, the J call TRBJ2-1; 8 bases are shared with TRBD2. Germline V gene data show CDR1 as KGHSH and CDR2 as LQKENI. This CDR3 has 14 residues. The J segment lost 4 bases and the V segment lost 1 base, leaving 0 bases of the junction unmatched.

This clonotype was seen only a few times. The chain employs TRBV6-5 and TRBJ2-7; 10 bases agree with TRBD1. The CDR3 extends over 14 amino acids. Germline loops: CDR1 MNHEY, CDR2 SVGAGI. The ends lost 2 bases at V and 2 bases at J; junction bases unmatched: 0. DNA of the CDR3: TGTGCCAGCAGTTACGACAGGGGGCCCTACGAGCAGTACTTC. Translation: CASSYDRGPYEQYF.

This clonotype was seen only a few times. The chain joins TRBV9 to TRBJ2-3; D call uncertain. The ends were cut back, 3 bases at V and 6 bases at J, with 8 bases in the middle. Germline V gene lookup returns CDR1 SGDLS and CDR2 YYNGEE. CDR3 size: 12 residues. CDR3 sequence reads: CASSGHGDTQYF. CDR3 in DNA: TGTGCCAGCAGCGGCCACGGCGATACGCAGTATTTT. The whole variable domain, filled in from reference TRBV9 and TRBJ2-3, reads DSGVTQTPKHLITATGQRVTLRCSPRSGDLSVYWYQQSLDQGLQFLIQYYNGEERAKGNILERFSAQQFPDLHSELNLSSLELGDSALYFCASSGHGDTQYFGPGTRLTVL.

DNA for the CDR3: TGTGCCAGCAGCTTTGCCGGGGTATCGCATGGCTACACCTTC. It encodes CASSFAGVSHGYTF. The rearrangement joins TRBV5-6 to TRBJ1-2; no firm D call. The CDR3 runs to 14 residues. The ends were cut back, 2 bases at V and 6 bases at J, with 14 bases in the middle. The germline V gene has CDR1 SGHDT and CDR2 YYEEEE. Based on the CDR3 plus reference TRBV5-6 and TRBJ1-2, the full variable domain is DAGVTQSPTHLIKTRGQQVTLRCSPKSGHDTVSWYQQALGQGPQFIFQYYEEEERQRGNFPDRFSGHQFPNYSSELNVNALLLGDSALYLCASSFAGVSHGYTFGSGTRLTVV.

This clonotype was seen more than once but under ten times. The V gene is TRBV9, the J gene TRBJ1-2; 7 nucleotides line up with TRBD1. Per germline, CDR1 SGDLS and CDR2 YYNGEE. With 0 bases clipped from V and 3 bases from J, the junction kept 5 bases outside the gene matches. The CDR3 is 15 residues long. The CDR3 loop is CASSVVDRADYGYTF. CDR3 in DNA: TGTGCCAGCAGCGTAGTAGACAGGGCCGACTATGGCTACACCTTC.

This chain links TRBV18 with TRBJ2-7; TRBD2 matches at 11 bases. Germline-derived CDR1 and CDR2 are KGHSH and LQKENI. Germline trimming cut 6 bases from V and 3 bases from J; bases unmatched to any gene: 13. The CDR3 has 17 amino acids. Here the CDR3 reads CASSPVSSGRLRYEQYF. CDR3 coding DNA: TGTGCCAGCTCCCCCGTTTCTAGCGGGAGGCTCCGCTACGAGCAGTACTTC.

The V call is TRBV20-1, the J call TRBJ2-1; 10 bases are shared with TRBD2. Per the germline V gene, CDR1 is DFQATT and CDR2 is SNEGSKA (reference sequence). After removal of 1 base from V and 10 bases from J, the junction contained 7 bases not matched to a gene. The CDR3 extends over 14 amino acids. The CDR3 DNA sequence: TGCAGTGCTAGAGTACTAGCGGGACTACGGGAGCAGTTCTTC. This sequence encodes CSARVLAGLREQFF.

The chain employs TRBV7-3 and TRBJ2-3, with 10 bases lining up with TRBD1. Unmatched junction bases numbered 11, after V lost 5 bases and J lost 6 bases. In germline, CDR1 is SGHTA, CDR2 FQGTGA. This CDR3 contains 16 residues. The CDR3 region has the DNA TGTGCCAGCAGCCGGGGCAGGACAGGGGGGAAGGATACGCAGTATTTT. It encodes CASSRGRTGGKDTQYF.

This clonotype was seen a handful of times. The gene calls are TRBV12-3 or TRBV12-4 and TRBJ2-3; 7 positions match TRBD2. The CDR3 loop spans 15 amino acids. The trim removed 6 bases at V and 0 bases at J, leaving 6 bases unmatched. The CDR3 sequence is CASSTGLSSTDTQYF. The CDR3 DNA sequence: TGTGCCAGCAGCACGGGACTATCAAGCACAGATACGCAGTATTTT.

CDR3 protein: CASSYSSNSPLHF. CDR3 coding DNA: TGTGCCAGCAGTTACTCGAGCAATTCACCCCTCCACTTT. The chain carries TRBV6-2 or TRBV6-3 and TRBJ1-6; D is uncertain. The CDR3 loop spans 13 amino acids. With 0 bases removed from V and 7 bases from J, the gap between germline ends came to 4 bases. Looked up from germline, CDR1 is MNHEY and CDR2 is SVGEGT.

Only a few counts were recorded for this clonotype. The V and J genes are TRBV7-3 and TRBJ2-1; 8 bases fit TRBD1. CDR1 and CDR2 (germline): SGHTA, FQGTGA. V shed 4 bases and J 1 base; nucleotides not matched to a gene: 6. The CDR3 runs to 16 residues. CDR3 bases: TGTGCCAGCAGCTCCCCAGGACAGGGTTCCTACAATGAGCAGTTCTTC. As protein: CASSSPGQGSYNEQFF.